The T cell receptor beta chain under discussion was sequenced for a study of spatial heterogeneity in lung cancer. Study-wide background: Sequenced follow-up PBMC samples came a median of about 2 years after resection, where available. Averaged across combinations, each unique TCR and UMI pairing appeared more than ten times in raw reads, which were uncorrected.

The germline gives CDR1 DFQATT, CDR2 SNEGSKA (reference sequence). V was clipped by 7 bases and J by 0 bases; unmatched bases: 8. This CDR3 comprises 16 residues. The time point was: blood at routine non-recurrence follow-up after resection. No cell sorting; template was whole RNA from tumor, lung tissue or PBMC. TCRdb processed the 5' RACE reads anew with MiXCR; each CDR3 protein has one entry. The table lists about 45,000 distinct CDR3 sequences, approximately 22% of them singletons. This receptor was taken from a female donor with early-stage non-small cell lung cancer. The material sequenced was PBMCs, taken at follow-up. This chain joins TRBV20-1 and TRBJ2-5, with 13 bases aligning to TRBD2. CDR3: CSVTKLAGGYQETQYF. The CDR3 region has the DNA TGCAGTGTTACTAAACTAGCGGGGGGGTACCAAGAGACCCAGTACTTC.